Shown below are 25 T cell receptor beta chains from a single sample sequenced in a study of cytomegalovirus exposure and HLA in healthy donors. In the PCR, 60 Vbeta and 13 Jbeta primers were used. Using immunoSEQ multiplex PCR, the repertoire was profiled, and TCRdb retains in-frame clones only, with some absent. Found here are 150,000 to 200,000 clones, 77% of them singletons; the top ten hold around 3.1%. The sample was PBMCs. The receptors originated from a female donor in good health and CMV-seronegative.

The chain is built from TRBV28 and TRBJ1-2, with 8 nucleotides matching TRBD1. J lost 7 bases, V lost 6 bases, and 10 bases had no gene match. The CDR3 has 14 residues. The V gene's germline CDR1 is MDHEN and CDR2 SYDVKM. CDR3 protein: CASSQGQGGIGYTF. The CDR3 bases are TGTGCCAGCAGCCAAGGACAGGGAGGAATTGGCTACACCTTC.

The J gene is TRBJ2-7, the V gene TRBV28, with D perhaps matching TRBD2 (5 bases). The germline V and J ends were trimmed by 6 bases and 5 bases, with 11 bases remaining between them. The CDR3 length is 12 residues. Germline CDR1 reads MDHEN; CDR2 reads SYDVKM. The CDR3 DNA follows: TGTGCCAGCAGCCCATTCGGGGACGAGCAGTACTTC. It specifies CASSPFGDEQYF.

This chain uses TRBV30 with TRBJ1-2, with TRBD1 identical over 11 bases. Germline assignment: CDR1 GTSNPN and CDR2 SVGIG (reference sequence). This CDR3 contains 13 residues. V shed 3 bases, J shed 8 bases, and the junction held 5 bases outside the gene matches. In DNA, the CDR3 is TGTGCCTGGAGACTGGACAGGGGGCAGGGCTACACCTTC. Amino acid sequence: CAWRLDRGQGYTF.

The rearrangement uses TRBV6-5 and TRBJ1-5; D possibly corresponds to TRBD1 (6 bases). CDR3 length: 14 residues. Germline V gene sequence: CDR1 MNHEY, CDR2 SVGAGI. Trimming took 8 bases from V and 0 from J, leaving 11 bases between them. CDR3 residues: CASAGQISNQPQHF. In nucleotides, the CDR3 is TGTGCCAGCGCCGGACAGATTAGCAATCAGCCCCAGCATTTT.

The chain is built from TRBV6-5 and TRBJ1-5; the D gene is possibly TRBD1 (5 bases). The CDR3 extends over 14 amino acids. V lost 6 bases to trimming and J lost 5 bases, with 14 bases between them. Germline V lookup: CDR1 MNHEY, CDR2 SVGAGI. The CDR3 DNA reads TGTGCCAGCAGCCAAATAGGAGGGGATCAGCCCCAGCATTTT. Translated, it gives CASSQIGGDQPQHF.

V and J are TRBV5-1 and TRBJ1-1; D perhaps matches TRBD1 (6 bases). Trimming shortened V by 4 bases and J by 2 bases, and 15 bases separated the two germline ends. The CDR3 sequence is 15 residues long. Germline V gene data show CDR1 as SGHRS and CDR2 as YFSETQ. The CDR3, as DNA: TGCGCCAGCAGCGGTACCGGGACACTAAACACTGAAGCTTTCTTT. Protein sequence: CASSGTGTLNTEAFF. The whole variable domain, filled in from reference TRBV5-1 and TRBJ1-1, reads KAGVTQTPRYLIKTRGQQVTLSCSPISGHRSVSWYQQTPGQGLQFLFEYFSETQRNKGNFPGRFSGRQFSNSRSEMNVSTLELGDSALYLCASSGTGTLNTEAFFGQGTRLTVV.

The chain joins TRBV5-1 to TRBJ2-1, with 7 bases matching TRBD2. Unmatched junction bases numbered 8, after V lost 4 bases and J lost 4 bases. This CDR3 is 15 amino acids long. The germline V gene has CDR1 SGHRS and CDR2 YFSETQ. The CDR3 here is CASSPSSGIYNEQFF. CDR3 coding DNA: TGCGCCAGCAGCCCCTCTAGCGGAATATACAATGAGCAGTTCTTC. Variable domain in full (rest from reference TRBV5-1 and TRBJ2-1): KAGVTQTPRYLIKTRGQQVTLSCSPISGHRSVSWYQQTPGQGLQFLFEYFSETQRNKGNFPGRFSGRQFSNSRSEMNVSTLELGDSALYLCASSPSSGIYNEQFFGPGTRLTVL.

This chain connects TRBV5-6 to TRBJ2-3; TRBD1 matches at 10 bases. The V and J ends lost 4 bases and 4 bases, in that order; junction bases with no gene match: 6. CDR3 size: 15 residues. The germline gives CDR1 SGHDT, CDR2 YYEEEE. The DNA for the CDR3 is TGTGCCAGCAGCCCGACAGGGGGCTCTCCAGATACGCAGTATTTT. This gives the protein CASSPTGGSPDTQYF.

V gene TRBV5-1 combines with J gene TRBJ1-1, with 8 bases fitting TRBD1. The germline V gene encodes CDR1 SGHRS and CDR2 YFSETQ. The CDR3 is made up of 13 amino acids. V lost 2 bases, J lost 5 bases, and 2 bases stayed unmatched. The CDR3 region has the DNA TGCGCCAGCAGCTTCAACAGGGGGACTGAAGCTTTCTTT. This encodes CASSFNRGTEAFF.

V usage is TRBV14 and J usage is TRBJ2-2; 8 bases fit TRBD1. Germline V gene data show CDR1 as SGHDN and CDR2 as FVKESK. This CDR3 contains 18 residues. Trimming took 0 bases from V and 6 from J; bases not matched to a gene: 12. The CDR3 DNA sequence: TGTGCCAGCAGCCAAGATGGCAGGGGGCGTTGGGTTGCCGGGGAGCTGTTTTTT. Amino acid sequence: CASSQDGRGRWVAGELFF.

The V call is TRBV6-1, the J call TRBJ2-5; unclear D gene. Looked up from germline, CDR1 is MNHNS and CDR2 is SASEGT. The V end lost 1 base, the J end lost 0 bases, and 12 bases lay between the germline ends. The CDR3 consists of 16 residues. CDR3 sequence: CASSEESRKYQETQYF. The CDR3 DNA sequence: TGTGCCAGCAGTGAAGAGTCTAGGAAGTACCAAGAGACCCAGTACTTC.

The V gene is TRBV2, the J gene TRBJ1-1; 7 bases are shared with TRBD1. The CDR3 loop spans 14 amino acids. Germline assignment: CDR1 SNHLY and CDR2 FYNNEI. Unmatched junction bases numbered 5, after V lost 7 bases and J lost 0 bases. CDR3 DNA: TGTGCCAGCAACCTGGGACAGTTGAACACTGAAGCTTTCTTT. Protein product: CASNLGQLNTEAFF.

The V call is TRBV28, the J call TRBJ1-5; 9 bases align to TRBD1. In germline, CDR1 is MDHEN, CDR2 SYDVKM. With 6 bases clipped from V and 6 bases from J, the junction kept 9 bases outside the gene matches. This CDR3 contains 15 residues. As DNA, the CDR3 is TGTGCCAGCAGCTTACTACAGGGGGCAATTCAGCCCCAGCATTTT. Translated: CASSLLQGAIQPQHF. Full variable domain (rest looked up from reference TRBV28 and TRBJ1-5): DVKVTQSSRYLVKRTGEKVFLECVQDMDHENMFWYRQDPGLGLRLIYFSYDVKMKEKGDIPEGYSVSREKKERFSLILESASTNQTSMYLCASSLLQGAIQPQHFGDGTRLSIL.

This sequence joins TRBV28 and TRBJ1-5; unclear D gene. Germline V gene sequence: CDR1 MDHEN, CDR2 SYDVKM. V gave up 2 bases and J gave up 2 bases, with 10 bases separating them. There are 15 residues in the CDR3. CDR3 nucleotide sequence: TGTGCCAGCAGTTTAAAAAGCGGGGGCAATCAGCCCCAGCATTTT. Its protein is CASSLKSGGNQPQHF.

To note about this clone: Within the sample, other DNA sequences also encode this same CDR3. This rearrangement joins TRBV7-2 to TRBJ2-1, with D perhaps matching TRBD2 (7 bases). The germline V gene encodes CDR1 SGHTA and CDR2 FQGNSA. Trimming cost V 0 bases and J 4 bases, with 10 bases left between them. This CDR3 is 15 amino acids long. The CDR3 region has the DNA TGTGCCAGCAGCTTAGCGGGGGGGCTGTACAATGAGCAGTTCTTC. Its protein is CASSLAGGLYNEQFF.

V and J are TRBV5-6 and TRBJ2-2; D is unclear. Germline CDR1 is SGHDT and CDR2 is YYEEEE. The CDR3 runs 11 residues. V was cut by 1 base and J by 8 bases, with 3 bases left in between. CDR3 protein: CASSLIGELFF. The CDR3 DNA sequence: TGTGCCAGCAGCTTGATAGGGGAGCTGTTTTTT.

The chain recombines TRBV7-8 with TRBJ1-2; maybe TRBD1 (5 bases). CDR1 and CDR2 (germline): SGHVS, FQNEAQ. The CDR3 has 14 residues. Trimming took off 2 bases at V and 2 bases at J, with 9 bases between the two ends. The CDR3 loop reads CASSLQGTNYGYTF. The CDR3 DNA is TGTGCCAGCAGCTTACAGGGAACCAACTATGGCTACACCTTC.

DNA of the CDR3: TGTGCCAGCCTGCTAACCGGGACAGCCTCCTACGAGCAGTACTTC. It encodes CASLLTGTASYEQYF. The genes are TRBV6-1 and TRBJ2-7, with 7 bases matching TRBD1. The CDR3 covers 15 residues. V trimming: 8 bases; J trimming: 0 bases; junction bases outside the gene matches: 10. Looked up from germline, CDR1 is MNHNS and CDR2 is SASEGT.

The chain uses TRBV27 and TRBJ1-2; 8 nucleotides line up with TRBD1. The CDR3 length is 16 residues. After removal of 4 bases from V and 0 bases from J, the junction contained 7 bases not matched to a gene. Germline CDR1 reads MNHEY; CDR2 reads SMNVEV (reference sequence). The CDR3 DNA reads as TGTGCCAGCAGTTCCGGACAGGGAGGTGCTAACTATGGCTACACCTTC. Amino acids: CASSSGQGGANYGYTF.

The chain is built from TRBV5-4 and TRBJ2-1, with TRBD2 identical over 7 bases. The CDR3 loop spans 19 amino acids. The V segment lost 3 bases and the J segment 4 bases; nucleotides outside the gene matches: 19. The V gene's germline CDR1 is SGHNT and CDR2 YYREEE (reference sequence). In nucleotides, the CDR3 is TGTGCCAGCAGCTGGGGGGGGAGGGTCGAGCGGGTAAATTACAATGAGCAGTTCTTC. It specifies CASSWGGRVERVNYNEQFF.

The chain couples TRBV7-2 to TRBJ1-2; D possibly corresponds to TRBD1 (5 bases). V shed 0 bases and J shed 4 bases, with 9 bases lying between them. The CDR3 spans 14 residues. The germline CDR1 and CDR2 sequences are SGHTA and FQGNSA. In DNA form, the CDR3 reads TGTGCCAGCAGCTTAGCTTTAGGGGTCTATGGCTACACCTTC. This codes for CASSLALGVYGYTF. Complete variable domain (other parts from reference TRBV7-2 and TRBJ1-2): GAGVSQSPSNKVTEKGKDVELRCDPISGHTALYWYRQSLGQGLEFLIYFQGNSAPDKSGLPSDRFSAERTGGSVSTLTIQRTQQEDSAVYLCASSLALGVYGYTFGSGTRLTVV.

This CDR3 is CAISGTQRGETQYF. The CDR3 coding sequence is TGTGCCATCAGTGGGACACAGAGGGGGGAGACCCAGTACTTC. The rearrangement links TRBV10-3 to TRBJ2-5, with D possibly TRBD1 on 6 matching bases. V was cut by 4 bases and J by 5 bases, with 14 bases left in between. CDR3 length: 14 amino acids. CDR1 ENHRY and CDR2 SYGVKD come from the germline V gene.

The chain carries TRBV11-2 and TRBJ2-7, with D hard to call. Germline loops: CDR1 SGHAT, CDR2 FQNNGV. V lost 2 bases, J lost 2 bases, and 7 bases lay in between. The CDR3 has 13 residues. The CDR3 region is CASSLRQAYEQYF. The CDR3 DNA is TGTGCCAGCAGCTTACGGCAGGCCTACGAGCAGTACTTC.

The gene calls are TRBV28 and TRBJ1-1, with 9 bases matching TRBD1. The length of the CDR3 is 14 residues. Germline V lookup: CDR1 MDHEN, CDR2 SYDVKM. The V and J ends lost 4 bases and 7 bases, in that order; junction bases with no gene match: 7. The CDR3 bases are TGTGCCAGCAGTTCGGACAGGGGCGAGTTTGAAGCTTTCTTT. The encoded protein is CASSSDRGEFEAFF.

V is TRBV28 and J is TRBJ2-3; D remains ambiguous. V lost 3 bases and J 6 bases, leaving 4 bases between the germline ends. The CDR3 contains 11 residues. CDR1 and CDR2 from the germline V gene are MDHEN and SYDVKM. The CDR3 nucleotides read TGTGCCAGCAGTTTCCGGGATACGCAGTATTTT. Its protein is CASSFRDTQYF.